This TCR beta chain was observed in a study of T-cell reconstitution after alpha-beta-depleted transplantation in children. The table lists this clonotype with many counts. CDR1 and CDR2 from the germline V gene are WNHNN and SYGVQD (reference sequence). V lost 3 bases to trimming and J lost 6 bases, with 16 bases between them. This CDR3 region has 15 residues. It was with unique molecular identifiers that the TCRbeta library was prepared. TCRdb reanalysed the PCR reads using MiXCR and keeps one entry per CDR3 protein. Among 200,000 to 300,000 distinct CDR3 sequences listed, more than 20% were seen once.

Sequences were derived from PBMCs, mostly from graft donor cells, sampled 360 days after TCRalphabeta/CD19-depleted stem cell transplant. This TCR was sampled from a female patient between 2 and 15 years old who had a stem cell transplant for congenital amegakaryocytic thrombocytopenia, so the T cells may come from the graft donor. V is TRBV10-1 and J is TRBJ2-3; D might be TRBD2 (5 bases). The CDR3 sequence is CASSEGQLAVDTQYF. The CDR3 region has the DNA TGCGCCAGCAGTGAAGGTCAGCTAGCTGTGGATACGCAGTATTTT.